The 4 T cell receptor beta chains listed next were all sequenced from one sample in a study of blood T cell repertoires in COVID-19. The method was immunoSEQ multiplex PCR; TCRdb's version includes in-frame clones alone and lacks a portion of them. The sample lists a few hundred thousand clones; roughly 90% were seen once. The sample comprised PBMCs or T cells enriched from blood (not recorded which). These receptor sequences come from a woman aged 30 to 39 who had recovered from COVID-19.

The chain uses TRBV2 and TRBJ2-4, with TRBD2 matching 11 bases. Trimming cost V 4 bases and J 7 bases; bases outside gene matches: 6. Per the germline V gene, CDR1 is SNHLY and CDR2 is FYNNEI. The CDR3 is 15 residues long. CDR3 bases: TGTGCCAGCAGTGCACTAGCGGGGGACGGGAACATTCAGTACTTC. Translating gives CASSALAGDGNIQYF.

The chain links TRBV9 to TRBJ2-1; the match to TRBD2 covers 11 bases. Unmatched junction bases numbered 10, after V lost 4 bases and J lost 4 bases. Germline loops: CDR1 SGDLS, CDR2 YYNGEE. The CDR3 spans 17 residues. The CDR3 here is CASSPGLAGSHYNEQFF. CDR3 nucleotides: TGTGCCAGCAGCCCAGGACTAGCGGGTTCTCATTACAATGAGCAGTTCTTC.

J is TRBJ2-2 and V is TRBV5-6; the match to TRBD2 covers 9 bases. Per germline, CDR1 SGHDT and CDR2 YYEEEE. V dropped 1 base and J dropped 5; count of bases not matched to a gene: 9. CDR3 length: 17 residues. CDR3 sequence (DNA): TGTGCCAGCAGCTTGACGGCGGGAGGGCCGGGGACCGGGGAGCTGTTTTTT. Translating it yields CASSLTAGGPGTGELFF.

The chain joins TRBV25-1 to TRBJ1-2; no firm D call. Germline V gives CDR1 MGHDK, CDR2 SYGVNS. V dropped 2 bases and J dropped 4 bases, with 8 bases sitting between them. The CDR3 is 13 amino acids. The CDR3 coding sequence is TGTGCCAGCAGTGAAGGAGGGCTCTATGGCTACACCTTC. Amino acids: CASSEGGLYGYTF.